The next 10 T cell receptor beta chains were all read from a single sample in a study of human T cells and chemical hapten exposure. TCRdb processed the RACE reads anew with MiXCR; each CDR3 protein has one entry. The sample holds under 450,000 distinct CDR3 sequences; about 4.4% are singletons and the top ten take around 2.3%. Documented time point: patch test 1, 2 weeks after DPC sensitization. Specified treatment: therapeutic diphenylcyclopropenone sensitization with weekly scalp DPC. Sequenced here: whole blood, sampled in connection with sensitization to the hapten diphenylcyclopropenone (DPC). The receptors originated from a woman aged 45-65 years with alopecia areata. Some clones in this sample may be carry-over from other donors' samples.

V is TRBV12-3 or TRBV12-4 and J is TRBJ1-1, with D possibly TRBD1 on 5 matching bases. CDR3 length equals 14 residues. V was pared by 5 bases and J by 5 bases, with 15 bases between. DNA for the CDR3: TGTGCCAGCAGTACCTCCTGGGGGTTGACTGAAGCTTTCTTT. This sequence encodes CASSTSWGLTEAFF.

The table lists this clonotype with many counts. The chain uses TRBV12-3 or TRBV12-4 and TRBJ1-6; the D gene is possibly TRBD1 (5 bases). Trimming removed 6 bases from V and 5 bases from J, with 11 bases in between. This CDR3 spans 14 amino acids. CDR3 bases: TGTGCCAGCAGGTCGGAGGGGAATAATTCACCCCTCCACTTT. It translates to CASRSEGNNSPLHF.

About this clonotype: A junction end diverges from the germline sequence, so it may reflect a read error. This rearrangement joins TRBV6-1 to TRBJ2-3, with D perhaps assigned TRBD1 or TRBD2 (5 bases each). CDR1 and CDR2 (germline): MNHNS, SASEGT. CDR3 length: 16 amino acids. CDR3 sequence (DNA): TGTGCCAGCAGTGAAGCGCTGGGGTCTAGCACAGGTACGCAGTATTTT. Translation: CASSEALGSSTGTQYF.

Ten or more counts support this clonotype. V is TRBV7-2 and J is TRBJ2-3; 7 bases agree with TRBD1. The ends lost 4 bases at V and 2 bases at J; junction bases unmatched: 6. Germline V gene sequence: CDR1 SGHTA, CDR2 FQGNSA. The CDR3 totals 15 residues. The CDR3 loop is CASSWPGQNTDTQYF. The CDR3 nucleotides read TGTGCCAGCAGCTGGCCGGGACAGAACACAGATACGCAGTATTTT.

This clonotype has ten or more counts. This rearrangement joins TRBV3-1 to TRBJ1-3; D unresolved. Germline CDR1 is LGHDT and CDR2 is YNNKEL (reference sequence). The CDR3 extends over 15 amino acids. The germline V and J ends were trimmed by 1 base and 4 bases, with 11 bases remaining between them. The CDR3 loop is CASSQAHPGGNTIYF. The CDR3 nucleotides read TGTGCCAGCAGCCAAGCACACCCAGGAGGAAACACCATATATTTT.

This clonotype was detected ten times or more. This chain uses TRBV6-4 with TRBJ2-3; D gene unclear. The CDR3 is 12 residues long. Trimming shortened V by 0 bases and J by 5 bases, and 3 bases separated the two germline ends. The germline CDR1 and CDR2 sequences are MRHNA and SNTAGT. CDR3 residues: CASSDSRDTQYF. DNA of the CDR3: TGTGCCAGCAGTGACTCGAGAGATACGCAGTATTTT.

This clonotype was counted many times. The V gene is TRBV18, the J gene TRBJ1-5; D is perhaps TRBD1 (6 bases). In germline, CDR1 is KGHSH, CDR2 LQKENI. V shed 6 bases and J shed 2 bases, with 14 bases lying between them. CDR3 length equals 15 residues. The chain's CDR3 is CASSGTPGGNQPQHF. The CDR3 DNA sequence: TGTGCCAGCTCCGGAACACCAGGGGGCAATCAGCCCCAGCATTTT.

This clonotype was counted ten times or more. The chain uses TRBV20-1 and TRBJ2-1; D uncertain. This CDR3 is 12 amino acids long. Germline lookup yields CDR1 DFQATT and CDR2 SNEGSKA (reference sequence). V was clipped by 6 bases and J by 6 bases, with 12 bases between them. The CDR3 is CSALSLPNEQFF. In DNA, the CDR3 is TGCAGTGCCCTATCTCTGCCCAATGAGCAGTTCTTC.

The V gene is TRBV12-3 or TRBV12-4, the J gene TRBJ2-7, with 8 bases lining up with TRBD2. After removal of 6 bases from V and 4 bases from J, the junction contained 5 bases not matched to a gene. This CDR3 is built from 13 residues. CDR3 DNA sequence: TGTGCCAGCAGAGCGGGAGCCTATTACGAGCAGTACTTC. Translating gives CASRAGAYYEQYF.

The V gene is TRBV27, the J gene TRBJ2-1; 9 nucleotides line up with TRBD1. This CDR3 is built from 12 residues. V was pared by 2 bases and J by 10 bases, with 0 bases of the junction left unmatched. Germline V CDR1 and CDR2: MNHEY, SMNVEV (reference sequence). The CDR3 spells CASSLTGGEQFF. The CDR3 coding sequence is TGTGCCAGCAGTTTAACAGGGGGCGAGCAGTTCTTC.